The following is a TCR beta chain sequence with its context. Per the original methods: Reference gene primers were amplified, and this amplification served to estimate nucleated cell counts. Produced via immunoSEQ multiplex PCR; TCRdb's table is partial and in-frame only. That table furnishes V, J and clone size, whereas the DNA furnished D and trimming. The table lists around 100,000 clones, around 90% of them singletons. The data originate from a study of blood T cell repertoires in COVID-19. Study overall: Donors in the United States, Italy and Spain gave samples during acute or convalescent COVID-19.

The germline gives CDR1 KGHSH, CDR2 LQKENI. This CDR3 contains 18 residues. Trimming cost V 4 bases and J 0 bases; bases outside gene matches: 15. Sequenced material: peripheral blood. This receptor was taken from a human donor in a cohort sampled during active COVID-19. The chain has TRBV18 and TRBJ2-7; 7 nucleotides align to TRBD2. The CDR3 protein is CASSLRAVAGYSSYEQYF. CDR3 coding DNA: TGTGCCAGCTCACTAAGGGCGGTAGCGGGTTATAGCTCCTACGAGCAGTACTTC.